The rows below give T cell receptor beta chains drawn from one sample of a study of T-cell memory formation after mild COVID-19. TCRdb ran MiXCR on the 5' RACE reads and lists one entry per CDR3 protein. This sample has approximately 440,000 distinct CDR3 sequences, with about 20% found just once. Material for sequencing was PBMCs or a T cell subset sorted from them (not recorded which). The receptors shown here come from an adult woman who had mild COVID-19 (a few samples of this study predate the infection). Cell type and time point are not known. Both conserved end residues are part of each CDR3. A D gene is named only where the DNA matches it firmly. For some rows the clone size is stated as once, few or many, or as a class when expanded; others skip it.

TRBJ2-5	few	TRBV11-2	12	NA	TGTGCCAGCAGCTTACAGAAAGAGACCCAGTACTTC	CASSLQKETQYF
TRBJ1-2	few	TRBV20-1	14	NA	TGCAGTGCTACCCCGGGACCCAAGGTTAAGGGCTACACCTTC	CSATPGPKVKGYTF
TRBJ1-1	few	TRBV3-1	17	NA	TGTGCCAGCAGCCAAGGGCCCTCGGGGGGAATGAACACTGAAGCTTTCTTT	CASSQGPSGGMNTEAFF
TRBJ1-1	few	TRBV30	14	NA	TGTGCCTGCGCTGACAGCCCCCGGAACACTGAAGCTTTCTTT	CACADSPRNTEAFF
TRBJ1-1	NA	TRBV2	11	NA	TGTTGCTACATGGGGAACACTGAAGCTTTCTTT	CCYMGNTEAFF
TRBJ1-5	few	TRBV23-1	16	NA	TGCGCCAGCAGTCAATCCGGCCCGCGCCTCAGTCAGCCCCAGCATTTT	CASSQSGPRLSQPQHF
TRBJ1-2	NA	TRBV5-4	15	NA	TGTGCCAGCAGTCGGTCCGGGACACCCCGAATTGGCTACACCTTC	CASSRSGTPRIGYTF
TRBJ2-7	NA	TRBV29-1	13	NA	TGCAGCGTTGTTTCCCCGACTTCTTACGAGCAGTACTTC	CSVVSPTSYEQYF
TRBJ2-7	few	TRBV7-8	16	NA	TGTGCCAGCAGCATTGGGGCAGGGGCCGGGATCCACGAGCAGTACTTC	CASSIGAGAGIHEQYF
TRBJ2-2	NA	TRBV5-1	15	NA	TGCGCCAGCAGCTTGCGCCAGGACAACACCGGGGAGCTGTTTTTT	CASSLRQDNTGELFF
TRBJ1-1	NA	TRBV5-4	12	NA	TGTGCCAGCAGCGGACAGAACACTGAAGCTTTCTTT	CASSGQNTEAFF
TRBJ1-5	NA	TRBV7-9	15	NA	TGTGCCAGCAGCCCAAACCGGGACAGCAATCAGCCCCAGCATTTT	CASSPNRDSNQPQHF
TRBJ2-1	NA	TRBV7-9	15	TRBD2	TGTGCCAGCAGCTTAACGCTAGCGGGAAGGAATGAGCAGTTCTTC	CASSLTLAGRNEQFF
TRBJ1-5	NA	TRBV2	14	NA	TGTGCCAGCAGAGTGGACCTTCCGAATCAGCCCCAGCATTTT	CASRVDLPNQPQHF
TRBJ2-2	few	TRBV3-1	16	NA	TGTGCCAGCAGCCAAGATGGGGTGGGGCCCACCGGGGAGCTGTTTTTT	CASSQDGVGPTGELFF
TRBJ2-3	few	TRBV12-3/TRBV12-4	14	NA	TGTGCCAGCAGTTTATTCGACGGTTCAGATACGCAGTATTTT	CASSLFDGSDTQYF
TRBJ2-7	once	TRBV5-1	14	NA	TGCGCCAGCAGCCCAACCGGGCCCCCCTACGAGCAGTACTTC	CASSPTGPPYEQYF
TRBJ2-3	NA	TRBV4-3	17	NA	TGCGCCAGCAGCCAGGGGACCGGCGCGACTAGCACAGATACGCAGTATTTT	CASSQGTGATSTDTQYF
TRBJ1-5	NA	TRBV15	16	NA	TGTGCCACCAGCAGATTTGGACAATATAGCAATCAGCCCCAGCATTTT	CATSRFGQYSNQPQHF
TRBJ2-4	NA	TRBV7-2	13	NA	TGTGCCAGCAGCCTCGGCAGGGGCGACATTCAGTACTTC	CASSLGRGDIQYF
TRBJ1-2	NA	TRBV25-1	15	NA	TGTGCCAGCAGTGAATTTGGGGGCACGAACTATGGCTACACCTTC	CASSEFGGTNYGYTF
TRBJ2-3	few	TRBV11-3	19	TRBD2	TGTGCCAGCAGCGCGGGGGCACCCCCGGGACTAGCGGGGCTAGATACGCAGTATTTT	CASSAGAPPGLAGLDTQYF
TRBJ2-1	NA	TRBV6-5	13	TRBD2	TGTGCCAGCACCATTATGGCCGGGGGGGCGCAGTTCTTC	CASTIMAGGAQFF
TRBJ1-2	few	TRBV9	15	TRBD1	TGTGCCAGCAGCACAGGGACAGGGGGACCCTATGGCTACACCTTC	CASSTGTGGPYGYTF
TRBJ2-5	NA	TRBV21-1	18	NA	TGTGCCAGCAGCTCGCCAGGGGCTAGCGGGGGGGCGAAAGAGACCCAGTACTTC	CASSSPGASGGAKETQYF
TRBJ2-2	NA	TRBV29-1	13	TRBD1	TGCAGCGTGGGACAGCTGAACACCGGGGAGCTGTTTTTT	CSVGQLNTGELFF
TRBJ1-3	few	TRBV29-1	13	TRBD1	TGCAGCGTTGCTGACAGGGCAGGAAACACCATATATTTT	CSVADRAGNTIYF
TRBJ2-1	many	TRBV5-6	16	TRBD2	TGTGCCAGCAGCTTGGGCCTAGCGGGACCCTACAATGAGCAGTTCTTC	CASSLGLAGPYNEQFF
TRBJ2-7	NA	TRBV30	13	NA	TGTGCCTGGAGTGTAGGAGGTTCTCTCGAGCAGTACTTC	CAWSVGGSLEQYF
TRBJ2-1	NA	TRBV7-9	16	TRBD2	TGTGCCAGCAGCTTAGCTATAAGACTAGCGGGGCCATCTTCGATATTC	CASSLAIRLAGPSSIF
TRBJ1-6	few	TRBV4-2	17	NA	TGTGCCAGCAGCCAAGAAACGGGCAGCAACTATAATTCACCCCTCCACTTT	CASSQETGSNYNSPLHF
TRBJ2-1	few	TRBV3-1	13	NA	TGTGCCAGCAGCCAAGGCAAGTACAATGAGCAGTTCTTC	CASSQGKYNEQFF
TRBJ1-1	few	TRBV4-1	16	NA	TGCGCCAGCAGCCAAGCTCCTTCCGGGGGCCGAATGGAGGCTTTCTTT	CASSQAPSGGRMEAFF
TRBJ2-3	NA	TRBV4-2	15	TRBD2	TGTGCCAGCAGCCAGGCGGGGGGGTTCATAGATACGCAGTATTTT	CASSQAGGFIDTQYF
TRBJ2-1	few	TRBV7-3	16	TRBD2	TGTGCCAGCAGCTCCTCAAGCGGGAGGGTCCTCAATGAGCAGTTCTTC	CASSSSSGRVLNEQFF
TRBJ1-3	few	TRBV29-1	14	NA	TGCAGCGTTGGGGGGGATAACTCTGGAAACACCATATATTTT	CSVGGDNSGNTIYF
TRBJ1-4	few	TRBV25-1	17	NA	TGTGCCAGCAGTGAATGGGCCCCGCAGGGCCTCGATGAAAAACTGTTTTTT	CASSEWAPQGLDEKLFF
TRBJ2-1	few	TRBV7-9	15	TRBD2	TGTGCCAGCAGCAGCGGGACCCGCTCCTACAATGAGCAGTTCTTC	CASSSGTRSYNEQFF
TRBJ1-1	few	TRBV2	13	TRBD1	TGTGCCAGCAGGGACAGGATGAACACTGAAGCTTTCTTT	CASRDRMNTEAFF
TRBJ2-5	NA	TRBV7-8	16	TRBD2	TGTGCCAGCAGCCGGGGACTAGCGGGACTCCAAGAGACCCAGTACTTC	CASSRGLAGLQETQYF
TRBJ1-1	few	TRBV6-6	13	NA	TGTGCCAGCAGTCGTACAGGGAGCGCTGAAGCTTTCTTT	CASSRTGSAEAFF
TRBJ1-1	NA	TRBV29-1	11	NA	TGCAGCATACTACTGAACACTGAAGCTTTCTTT	CSILLNTEAFF
TRBJ2-1	NA	TRBV7-6	15	TRBD2	TGTGCCAGCAGCTCATCCGGGACTAACTACAATGAGCAGTTCTTC	CASSSSGTNYNEQFF
TRBJ2-5	NA	TRBV6-5	15	TRBD1	TGTGCCAGCAGTTACCTGGACAGGGGCCAAGAGACCCAGTACTTC	CASSYLDRGQETQYF
TRBJ2-1	NA	TRBV7-3	15	NA	TGTGCCAGCAGCTTAGCTAGTGGAGATACCTATGAGCAGTTCTTC	CASSLASGDTYEQFF